The 18 T cell receptor beta chains reported below all come from one sample, sequenced in a study of blood T cell repertoires in COVID-19 (dated by TCRdb to about 2020). The library was generated by the immunoSEQ multiplex PCR assay. TCRdb holds this immuneACCESS table with in-frame rearrangements only. Some clones are missing; in checked studies, unresolved V genes explain under half, and the rest has no known cause. Counted in this sample were around 300,000 clones; 83% of them appeared once. More than 8% of the sample goes to the ten largest clones. Source material: peripheral blood. The receptors shown here come from a woman in her forties or fifties who had recovered from COVID-19.

The rearrangement links TRBV28 to TRBJ1-2; perhaps TRBD1 as D (6 bases). The CDR3 runs to 14 residues. V lost 5 bases and J lost 5, with 15 bases in between. CDR1 is MDHEN and CDR2 is SYDVKM in the germline V gene. CDR3 sequence (DNA): TGTGCCAGCAGTACCCGACAGGAGCGTTATGGCTACACCTTC. Its translation is CASSTRQERYGYTF.

V and J are TRBV24-1 and TRBJ2-3; tentative D call: TRBD1 (6 bases). This CDR3 spans 16 amino acids. Germline lookup yields CDR1 KGHDR and CDR2 SFDVKD. V was trimmed by 0 bases and J by 1 base, leaving 10 bases between them. Here the CDR3 DNA reads TGTGCCACCAGTGATTTGCGGCCAGGGGGCACAGATACGCAGTATTTT. Residues: CATSDLRPGGTDTQYF.

The chain recombines TRBV7-9 with TRBJ1-2; D not certain. The CDR3 sequence is 13 residues long. V gave up 1 base and J gave up 1 base, with 4 bases separating them. The germline gives CDR1 SEHNR, CDR2 FQNEAQ (reference sequence). The CDR3 DNA reads TGTGCCAGCAGCTTAGATATTAACTATGGCTACACCTTC. Protein: CASSLDINYGYTF.

The CDR3 protein is CASSQDPSGGTSGTQYF. The CDR3 coding sequence is TGCGCCAGCAGCCAAGACCCTAGCGGGGGGACCTCGGGTACGCAGTATTTT. The chain has TRBV4-3 and TRBJ2-3; 11 nucleotides align to TRBD2. The ends lost 0 bases at V and 8 bases at J; junction bases unmatched: 10. The CDR3 spans 17 residues. CDR1 is LGHNA and CDR2 is YSLEER in the germline V gene.

The count of this clone is one. This sequence joins TRBV7-8 and TRBJ1-2; D gene uncertain. Per germline, CDR1 SGHVS and CDR2 FQNEAQ. The CDR3 runs to 15 residues. Trimming left V 5 bases short and J 1 base short, with 14 bases between. CDR3 nucleotides: TGTGCCAGCAGCCCCAGGAATCTGGATAACTATGGCTACACCTTC. Translated, it gives CASSPRNLDNYGYTF.

This clone was observed once. The V call is TRBV27, the J call TRBJ2-7; tentative D call: TRBD2 (6 bases). The germline CDR1 and CDR2 sequences are MNHEY and SMNVEV (reference sequence). The CDR3 covers 12 residues. Trimming shortened V by 2 bases and J by 6 bases, and 8 bases separated the two germline ends. The CDR3 here is CASSLPGGEQYF. CDR3 in DNA: TGTGCCAGCAGTTTACCCGGGGGCGAGCAGTACTTC.

The J gene is TRBJ1-1, the V gene TRBV4-3, with 10 bases identical to TRBD1. With V trimmed by 0 bases and J by 4 bases, 2 bases remained unmatched. CDR1 and CDR2 (germline): LGHNA, YSLEER. The CDR3 has 15 residues. CDR3 bases: TGCGCCAGCAGCCAAGAAGGACAGGGGGGCACTGAAGCTTTCTTT. Its translation: CASSQEGQGGTEAFF.

This clone was recorded a few times. The chain recombines TRBV9 with TRBJ1-2; 9 positions match TRBD1. Unmatched junction bases numbered 14, after V lost 4 bases and J lost 7 bases. Germline V gene data show CDR1 as SGDLS and CDR2 as YYNGEE. The CDR3 consists of 16 residues. The CDR3: CASSPGSGTGIIGYTF. The CDR3 DNA is TGTGCCAGCAGCCCTGGGTCCGGGACAGGGATCATTGGCTACACCTTC.

This rearrangement joins TRBV7-2 to TRBJ1-1; D is perhaps TRBD1 (5 bases). Trimming left V 0 bases short and J 2 bases short, with 7 bases between. The CDR3 consists of 14 residues. The germline gives CDR1 SGHTA, CDR2 FQGNSA. The chain's CDR3 is CASSLAGGNTEAFF. The DNA for the CDR3 is TGTGCCAGCAGCTTAGCGGGGGGAAACACTGAAGCTTTCTTT.

The V call is TRBV5-4, the J call TRBJ2-6; possibly TRBD1 for D (5 bases). This CDR3 is 15 amino acids long. Germline loops: CDR1 SGHNT, CDR2 YYREEE (reference sequence). V gave up 0 bases and J gave up 2 bases, with 6 bases separating them. CDR3 residues: CASSLAGPGANVLTF. In DNA, the CDR3 is TGTGCCAGCAGCTTGGCAGGGCCTGGGGCCAACGTCCTGACTTTC.

The V and J genes are TRBV4-3 and TRBJ2-7; a weak D match, TRBD2 (6 bases). Per the germline V gene, CDR1 is LGHNA and CDR2 is YSLEER. There are 14 residues in the CDR3. V lost 3 bases and J 4 bases, leaving 13 bases between the germline ends. CDR3 sequence: CASSQGTGRYEQYF. The CDR3 DNA is TGCGCCAGCAGCCAGGGGACTGGGCGATACGAGCAGTACTTC.

This sequence joins TRBV28 and TRBJ2-7; possible D gene TRBD2, 6 bases. CDR3 size: 13 residues. Germline CDR1 and CDR2: MDHEN and SYDVKM. Trimming removed 5 bases at V and 2 bases at J, with 10 bases between. The CDR3 loop is CASSPGSTYEQYF. The DNA of the CDR3 is TGTGCCAGCAGTCCCGGGAGTACCTACGAGCAGTACTTC. Drawing the rest from reference TRBV28 and TRBJ2-7, the complete variable domain is DVKVTQSSRYLVKRTGEKVFLECVQDMDHENMFWYRQDPGLGLRLIYFSYDVKMKEKGDIPEGYSVSREKKERFSLILESASTNQTSMYLCASSPGSTYEQYFGPGTRLTVT.

V gene TRBV20-1 combines with J gene TRBJ1-2; no clear D. V was clipped by 4 bases and J by 8 bases, with 11 bases between them. The CDR3 loop spans 11 amino acids. Per germline, CDR1 DFQATT and CDR2 SNEGSKA (reference sequence). CDR3: CSATLYGGYTF. The DNA of the CDR3 is TGCAGTGCTACACTTTACGGGGGCTACACCTTC.

CDR3: CASSLPGQTYEQYF. The CDR3 bases are TGTGCCAGCAGCCTCCCGGGACAGACCTACGAGCAGTACTTC. V gene TRBV16 combines with J gene TRBJ2-7; 7 bases are a match to TRBD1. This CDR3 spans 14 amino acids. J gave up 2 bases and V 4 bases, and 5 bases lay outside the gene matches. CDR1 and CDR2 (germline): KGHSY, FQNENV.

The gene calls are TRBV6-6 and TRBJ2-5, with D tentatively TRBD2 (6 bases). V was clipped by 7 bases and J by 5 bases, with 14 bases between them. The CDR3 length is 13 residues. The germline V gene encodes CDR1 MNHNY and CDR2 SVGAGI (reference sequence). The CDR3 reads CASNMAGRETQYF. CDR3 sequence (DNA): TGTGCCAGCAACATGGCGGGACGTGAGACCCAGTACTTC.

V and J are TRBV5-6 and TRBJ2-7, with 7 positions matching TRBD2. The trim removed 2 bases at V and 1 base at J, leaving 6 bases unmatched. The length of the CDR3 is 15 residues. Germline V lookup: CDR1 SGHDT, CDR2 YYEEEE. The CDR3 is CASSLLSSGSYEQYF. CDR3 DNA: TGTGCCAGCAGCTTATTGTCTAGCGGTTCCTACGAGCAGTACTTC.

The rearrangement links TRBV28 to TRBJ1-3, with a tentative D call TRBD1 (6 bases). V was clipped by 5 bases and J by 2 bases, with 13 bases between them. The CDR3 covers 15 residues. CDR1 and CDR2 (germline): MDHEN, SYDVKM. The CDR3 sequence: CASSLHRTAGNTIYF. The DNA for the CDR3 is TGTGCCAGCAGTCTCCATCGGACAGCTGGAAACACCATATATTTT.

The rearrangement links TRBV27 to TRBJ2-5, with 10 nucleotides matching TRBD1. V shed 4 bases and J 7 bases; nucleotides not matched to a gene: 9. This CDR3 contains 15 residues. Germline assignment: CDR1 MNHEY and CDR2 SMNVEV (reference sequence). CDR3 in amino acids: CASSSRGQGVGTQYF. The CDR3 DNA follows: TGTGCCAGCAGTTCTAGAGGACAGGGGGTGGGGACCCAGTACTTC.